The 30 T cell receptor beta chains below all came from one sample that was sequenced in a study of T cell responses to AZD1222 COVID-19 vaccine. TCRdb's table, derived via immunoSEQ multiplex PCR, lists solely in-frame clones and lacks some. The data hold approximately 140,000 clones, with about 89% observed a single time. The sample here was peripheral blood, taken 28 days after the second AZD1222 dose. Receptors originate from an adult who received the AZD1222 COVID-19 vaccine.

The chain recombines TRBV15 with TRBJ2-4; D is unclear. V shed 1 base and J shed 5 bases, with 6 bases lying between them. Germline V gene data show CDR1 as LNHNV and CDR2 as YYDKDF (reference sequence). The CDR3 extends over 13 amino acids. CDR3 sequence: CATSRVLQNIQYF. The CDR3 coding sequence is TGTGCCACCAGCAGAGTGCTCCAAAACATTCAGTACTTC.

The chain carries TRBV6-6 and TRBJ1-5; TRBD1 is a possible D gene (5 bases). The CDR3 runs 15 residues. The V gene's germline CDR1 is MNHNY and CDR2 SVGAGI (reference sequence). Trimming stripped 3 bases from V and 2 bases from J, with 11 bases between. CDR3 nucleotides: TGTGCCAGCAGTTATTTAGGGGCTGGCAATCAGCCCCAGCATTTT. It specifies CASSYLGAGNQPQHF.

The rearrangement uses TRBV7-9 and TRBJ1-2; TRBD1 matches 7 bases. The CDR3 is made up of 15 amino acids. The junction had 8 bases not matched to a gene; V was cut back by 4 bases and J by 3 bases. From germline, CDR1 is SEHNR and CDR2 FQNEAQ (reference sequence). In DNA form, the CDR3 reads TGTGCCAGCAGCTCCCTGACAGGGATAGACTATGGCTACACCTTC. Amino acids: CASSSLTGIDYGYTF.

This clone was seen just once. DNA for the CDR3: TGTGCCAGCAGTTACTCCGGGGGGCGTAGCGGGGAGCTGTTTTTT. Translating it yields CASSYSGGRSGELFF. The chain joins TRBV6-5 to TRBJ2-2, with D possibly being TRBD2 (7 bases). Germline V gene sequence: CDR1 MNHEY, CDR2 SVGAGI. The V end lost 0 bases, the J end lost 7 bases, and 12 bases lay between the germline ends. This CDR3 spans 15 amino acids.

The chain employs TRBV19 and TRBJ1-2; D is perhaps TRBD1 (6 bases). Trimming removed 8 bases from V and 7 bases from J, with 8 bases in between. This CDR3 is built from 10 residues. Per the germline V gene, CDR1 is LNHDA and CDR2 is SQIVND (reference sequence). The CDR3 is CASQGGGYTF. CDR3 in DNA: TGTGCCAGTCAAGGGGGTGGCTACACCTTC.

The chain combines TRBV14 with TRBJ1-6; possible D gene TRBD1, 5 bases. V shed 4 bases and J shed 8 bases, with 9 bases lying between them. The CDR3 covers 13 residues. Germline values: CDR1 SGHDN, CDR2 FVKESK. CDR3 nucleotides: TGTGCCAGCAGCCCCAGGGAAGATTCACCCCTCCACTTT. Protein: CASSPREDSPLHF. The whole variable domain, filled in from reference TRBV14 and TRBJ1-6, reads EAGVTQFPSHSVIEKGQTVTLRCDPISGHDNLYWYRRVMGKEIKFLLHFVKESKQDESGMPNNRFLAERTGGTYSTLKVQPAELEDSGVYFCASSPREDSPLHFGNGTRLTVT.

This chain links TRBV18 with TRBJ2-1; the match to TRBD2 covers 12 bases. The V segment lost 8 bases and the J segment 6 bases; nucleotides outside the gene matches: 11. Germline-derived CDR1 and CDR2 are KGHSH and LQKENI. The CDR3 covers 16 residues. The CDR3 bases are TGTGCCAGCCCCGTACAATCTAGCGGGAGGGCCAATGAGCAGTTCTTC. Encoded protein: CASPVQSSGRANEQFF. Full variable domain (remainder filled in from reference TRBV18 and TRBJ2-1): NAGVMQNPRHLVRRRGQEARLRCSPMKGHSHVYWYRQLPEEGLKFMVYLQKENIIDESGMPKERFSAEFPKEGPSILRIQQVVRGDSAAYFCASPVQSSGRANEQFFGPGTRLTVL.

Notes on this clone: At the DNA level, this CDR3 is encoded by other sequences in the same sample as well. This chain uses TRBV3-1 (or the pseudogene TRBV3-2) with TRBJ1-1; D may be TRBD1 (5 bases). The CDR3 contains 14 residues. Germline V gene data show CDR1 as LGHDT and CDR2 as YNNKEL (reference sequence). With 3 bases removed from V and 1 base from J, the gap between germline ends came to 9 bases. DNA of the CDR3: TGTGCCAGCAGCCATAGGGGCCAGAACACTGAAGCTTTCTTT. Its protein product is CASSHRGQNTEAFF.

This chain connects TRBV5-1 to TRBJ1-1; 7 nucleotides align to TRBD1. CDR1 is SGHRS and CDR2 is YFSETQ in the germline V gene. V trimming: 4 bases; J trimming: 5 bases; junction bases outside the gene matches: 8. The CDR3 consists of 14 residues. CDR3 amino acids: CASSIGQASTEAFF. In DNA form, the CDR3 reads TGCGCCAGCAGCATCGGACAGGCATCGACTGAAGCTTTCTTT.

This chain links TRBV11-2 with TRBJ1-1; no definite D call. The CDR3 covers 12 residues. V lost 8 bases and J lost 1, with 8 bases in between. Per the germline V gene, CDR1 is SGHAT and CDR2 is FQNNGV. DNA for the CDR3: TGTGCCAGCGGAAAACAGAACACTGAAGCTTTCTTT. Residues: CASGKQNTEAFF. Drawing the rest from reference TRBV11-2 and TRBJ1-1, the complete variable domain is EAGVAQSPRYKIIEKRQSVAFWCNPISGHATLYWYQQILGQGPKLLIQFQNNGVVDDSQLPKDRFSAERLKGVDSTLKIQPAKLEDSAVYLCASGKQNTEAFFGQGTRLTVV.

The rearrangement joins TRBV3-1 (or the pseudogene TRBV3-2) to TRBJ1-5, with D unclear. The germline CDR1 and CDR2 sequences are LGHDT and YNNKEL (reference sequence). CDR3 length: 13 amino acids. Trimming removed 3 bases at V and 7 bases at J, with 10 bases between. CDR3 in amino acids: CASSQSEEQPQHF. The DNA for the CDR3 is TGTGCCAGCAGCCAGAGTGAGGAACAGCCCCAGCATTTT.

This rearrangement joins TRBV5-1 to TRBJ2-2, with 10 bases that match TRBD1. Germline trimming cut 4 bases from V and 2 bases from J; bases unmatched to any gene: 8. The germline V gene has CDR1 SGHRS and CDR2 YFSETQ. The CDR3 covers 17 residues. The CDR3 DNA is TGCGCCAGCAGCGGGGGGACAGGGGTTCCCAACACCGGGGAGCTGTTTTTT. It yields the protein CASSGGTGVPNTGELFF.

This chain uses TRBV21-1 with TRBJ1-2; TRBD1, the table's D call, lacks a check against the DNA. TRBV21-1 is marked as a pseudogene. The CDR3 is 13 residues long. The CDR3 is CASSKGTGKGYTF. Written as DNA, the CDR3 is TGTGCCAGCAGCAAAGGAACAGGGAAAGGCTACACCTTC.

CDR3 DNA sequence: TGTGCCAGCAGCTTATACAGGACAGGACGAGAAGCTTTCTTT. Amino acid sequence: CASSLYRTGREAFF. The chain joins TRBV7-9 to TRBJ1-1, with TRBD1 matching 7 bases. Germline CDR1 and CDR2: SEHNR and FQNEAQ (reference sequence). This CDR3 comprises 14 residues. Trimming removed 2 bases from V and 8 bases from J; junction bases left unmatched: 8.

The rearrangement links TRBV25-1 to TRBJ2-3; D ambiguous. V was clipped by 2 bases and J by 1 base, with 7 bases between them. The CDR3 sequence is 14 residues long. Germline CDR1 MGHDK, CDR2 SYGVNS. The CDR3 loop is CASSEEYGTDTQYF. The CDR3 nucleotides are TGTGCCAGCAGTGAAGAGTATGGCACAGATACGCAGTATTTT.

The chain combines TRBV4-2 with TRBJ1-2; D gene unclear. Between the trimmed V and J ends, which lost 0 bases and 8 bases, there was a span of 19 bases. Germline V gene lookup returns CDR1 LGHNA and CDR2 YNFKEQ. This CDR3 spans 16 amino acids. The CDR3 nucleotides are TGTGCCAGCAGCCAAGAAACCAGACTACAAGGGCGAGGCTACACCTTC. As protein: CASSQETRLQGRGYTF.

This chain links TRBV19 with TRBJ1-5; the D gene is possibly TRBD1 (6 bases). Trimming cost V 5 bases and J 1 base, with 12 bases left between them. Per the germline V gene, CDR1 is LNHDA and CDR2 is SQIVND (reference sequence). The CDR3 consists of 15 residues. This chain's CDR3 is CASSLGGGSNQPQHF. As DNA, the CDR3 is TGTGCCAGTAGTCTAGGGGGGGGCAGCAATCAGCCCCAGCATTTT.

V gene TRBV18 combines with J gene TRBJ1-2; 7 nucleotides align to TRBD1. The V gene's germline CDR1 is KGHSH and CDR2 LQKENI. This CDR3 contains 16 residues. Germline trimming cut 2 bases from V and 3 bases from J; bases unmatched to any gene: 9. The DNA for the CDR3 is TGTGCCAGCTCACCAAGCGCACAGGGGAGTGACTATGGCTACACCTTC. This translates into CASSPSAQGSDYGYTF.

V and J are TRBV6-5 and TRBJ1-1, with D perhaps matching TRBD1 (5 bases). Looked up from germline, CDR1 is MNHEY and CDR2 is SVGAGI. The germline V and J ends were trimmed by 8 bases and 1 base, with 14 bases remaining between them. This CDR3 region has 14 residues. CDR3 sequence: CASAGGGGNTEAFF. The CDR3 DNA follows: TGTGCCAGCGCGGGGGGAGGAGGGAACACTGAAGCTTTCTTT.

The chain recombines TRBV3-1 (or the pseudogene TRBV3-2) with TRBJ1-2, with 8 bases lining up with TRBD1. The germline gives CDR1 LGHDT, CDR2 YNNKEL (reference sequence). The length of the CDR3 is 15 residues. Trimming at V came to 0 bases and at J to 8 bases, leaving 8 bases not matched to a gene. The CDR3 DNA is TGTGCCAGCAGCCAAGATCCGCAGGGGGCGTCCGGCTACACCTTC. This translates into CASSQDPQGASGYTF.

DNA of the CDR3: TGCGCCAGCAGCCGGGACCAATTCACCGAGCAGTACTTC. This gives the protein CASSRDQFTEQYF. This chain connects TRBV4-3 to TRBJ2-7; tentatively, D is TRBD1 or TRBD2 (5 bases each). Germline CDR1 LGHNA, CDR2 YSLEER. V was clipped by 4 bases and J by 6 bases, with 13 bases between them. The length of the CDR3 is 13 residues.

CDR3 loop: CASSSQTGLNTEAFF. CDR3 nucleotide sequence: TGTGCCAGCAGCTCTCAGACAGGTTTGAACACTGAAGCTTTCTTT. This chain connects TRBV7-2 to TRBJ1-1; possible D gene TRBD1, 6 bases. CDR1 SGHTA and CDR2 FQGNSA come from the germline V gene. The CDR3 sequence is 15 residues long. Trimming pared 4 bases from V and 0 bases from J, leaving 12 bases between.

The chain employs TRBV27 and TRBJ2-7; no clear D. Germline CDR1 is MNHEY and CDR2 is SMNVEV (reference sequence). V lost 5 bases, J lost 0 bases, and 20 bases lay in between. The CDR3 is 17 amino acids. In DNA, the CDR3 is TGTGCCAGCAGTGCCCTCTCGCGGATAACCAGCTCCTACGAGCAGTACTTC. Amino acids: CASSALSRITSSYEQYF.

The rearrangement uses TRBV7-9 and TRBJ2-5; TRBD2 matches at 9 bases. CDR3 length: 16 amino acids. Germline lookup yields CDR1 SEHNR and CDR2 FQNEAQ (reference sequence). The ends lost 0 bases at V and 4 bases at J; junction bases unmatched: 6. In DNA form, the CDR3 reads TGTGCCAGCAGCTTAGCCGCGGGGGGGCCGAGAGAGACCCAGTACTTC. This sequence encodes CASSLAAGGPRETQYF.

The rearrangement links TRBV21-1 to TRBJ1-2. TRBV21-1 counts as a pseudogene. The CDR3 runs 14 residues. DNA of the CDR3: TGTGCCAGCAGCAAAGGCGAGGGGCTCTATGGCTACACCTTC. Translation: CASSKGEGLYGYTF.

This clone was observed a few times. The rearrangement joins TRBV6-5 to TRBJ1-6; D is uncertain. Germline V gene lookup returns CDR1 MNHEY and CDR2 SVGAGI. Trimming stripped 1 base from V and 5 bases from J, with 9 bases between. There are 15 residues in the CDR3. The CDR3 here is CASSYWRDNNSPLHF. CDR3 nucleotide sequence: TGTGCCAGCAGTTACTGGAGGGATAATAATTCACCCCTCCACTTT.

The chain links TRBV24-1 to TRBJ1-2; 7 positions agree with TRBD1. The CDR3 spans 14 residues. Germline trimming cut 8 bases from V and 8 bases from J; bases unmatched to any gene: 13. CDR1 and CDR2 from the germline V gene are KGHDR and SFDVKD. CDR3 sequence: CATIAAGTAAGYTF. As DNA, the CDR3 is TGTGCCACCATCGCCGCCGGGACAGCTGCCGGCTACACCTTC.

The table lists this clone with a few counts. The V and J genes are TRBV27 and TRBJ1-2; D possibly corresponds to TRBD1 (5 bases). The V and J ends lost 9 bases and 4 bases respectively, with 18 bases between them. The CDR3 loop spans 14 amino acids. Germline V gene data show CDR1 as MNHEY and CDR2 as SMNVEV (reference sequence). For the CDR3, the DNA is TGTGCCAGTGCGGCCAGGGAAAGGCGCTATGGCTACACCTTC. This translates into CASAARERRYGYTF.

V is TRBV7-8 and J is TRBJ1-2, with a possible D match to TRBD1 (5 bases). CDR3 length equals 14 residues. Trimming removed 1 base from V and 1 base from J, with 7 bases in between. Germline CDR1 and CDR2: SGHVS and FQNEAQ. DNA for the CDR3: TGTGCCAGCAGCTTAGTGCAGGGTAACTATGGCTACACCTTC. It specifies CASSLVQGNYGYTF.

This chain connects TRBV30 to TRBJ1-4, with TRBD1 as a possible D gene (5 bases). V gave up 6 bases and J gave up 0 bases, with 17 bases separating them. Per the germline V gene, CDR1 is GTSNPN and CDR2 is SVGIG (reference sequence). The CDR3 covers 16 residues. The CDR3, as DNA: TGTGCCTGTCTGGGACCAACGGGGGCAACTAATGAAAAACTGTTTTTT. It is translated as CACLGPTGATNEKLFF.